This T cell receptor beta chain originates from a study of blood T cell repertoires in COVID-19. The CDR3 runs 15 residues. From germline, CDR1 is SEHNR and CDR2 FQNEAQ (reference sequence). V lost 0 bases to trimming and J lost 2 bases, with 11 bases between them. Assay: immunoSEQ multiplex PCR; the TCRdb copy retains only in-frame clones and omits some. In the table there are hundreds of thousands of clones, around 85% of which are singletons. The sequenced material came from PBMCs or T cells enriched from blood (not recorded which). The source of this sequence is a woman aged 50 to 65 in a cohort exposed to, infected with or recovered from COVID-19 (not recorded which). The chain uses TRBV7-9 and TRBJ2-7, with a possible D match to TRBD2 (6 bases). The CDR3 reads CASSLAPASAYEQYF. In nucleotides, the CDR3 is TGTGCCAGCAGCTTAGCGCCGGCTAGCGCCTACGAGCAGTACTTC.